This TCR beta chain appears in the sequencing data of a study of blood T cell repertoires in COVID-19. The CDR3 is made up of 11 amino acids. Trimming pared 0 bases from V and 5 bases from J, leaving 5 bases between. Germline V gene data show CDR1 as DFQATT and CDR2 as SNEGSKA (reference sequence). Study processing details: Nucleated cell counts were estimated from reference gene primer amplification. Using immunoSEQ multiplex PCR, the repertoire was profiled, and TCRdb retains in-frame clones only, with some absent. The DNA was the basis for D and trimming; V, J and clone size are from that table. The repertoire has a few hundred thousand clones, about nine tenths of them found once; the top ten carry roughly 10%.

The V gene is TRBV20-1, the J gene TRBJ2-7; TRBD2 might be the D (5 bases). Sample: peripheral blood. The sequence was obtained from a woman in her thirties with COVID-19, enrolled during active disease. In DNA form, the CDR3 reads TGCAGTGCTAGAGAGGGAGACGAGCAGTACTTC. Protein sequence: CSAREGDEQYF.